The TCR beta chain under discussion was sequenced for a study of cytomegalovirus exposure and HLA in healthy donors. On the study more broadly: Per a later analysis, the roughly 670 first-cohort and 95 to 150 validation repertoires shared one platform.

Germline assignment: CDR1 MNHEY and CDR2 SVGAGI. This CDR3 has 15 amino acids. The V and J ends lost 6 bases and 3 bases, in that order; junction bases with no gene match: 3. Study-level results: Reported performance of the classifier showed diagnosis of cytomegalovirus status with high specificity and sensitivity. A later analysis found first-cohort TCR clusters tended to co-occur in the 90 to 150 validation repertoires.

As for this clone: What it binds is not known.

Measured with immunoSEQ multiplex PCR; TCRdb has only the in-frame clones, and not every one. This table holds over 150,000 clones, approximately 86% found once. The origin of this receptor is a man younger than 30 in good health and CMV-seropositive. The sequenced material came from PBMCs. V is TRBV6-5 and J is TRBJ2-1; 12 nucleotides agree with TRBD2. CDR3 DNA: TGTGCCAGCAGGCTAGCGGGGGGGCTCTACAATGAGCAGTTCTTC. Its protein product is CASRLAGGLYNEQFF.